This TCR beta chain was identified during a study of T-cell reconstitution after alpha-beta-depleted transplantation in children. This clonotype showed up many times. The TCRbeta library was prepared with unique molecular identifiers. One entry per CDR3 protein, called by TCRdb with MiXCR from the PCR reads. The repertoire consists of 19,000 or so distinct CDR3 sequences, with approximately 13% occurring once and the leading ten covering about a third. Material: PBMCs, mostly from graft donor cells, obtained 60 days after TCRalphabeta/CD19-depleted stem cell transplant. The sequence derives from a female patient aged 2 to 10 who had a stem cell transplant for congenital amegakaryocytic thrombocytopenia, so the T cells may come from the graft donor.

CDR3 coding DNA: TGTGCCAGCTCACCACAGGGGACCTCCTCTGGAAACACCATATATTTT. Protein sequence: CASSPQGTSSGNTIYF. V is TRBV18 and J is TRBJ1-3; D is possibly TRBD1 (5 bases). CDR1 and CDR2 (germline): KGHSH, LQKENI. CDR3 length: 16 residues. V was cut by 1 base and J by 0 bases, with 10 bases left in between.